This T cell receptor beta chain is from a study of T cell changes during pregnancy in multiple sclerosis. TCRdb's table, derived via immunoSEQ multiplex PCR, lists solely in-frame clones and lacks some. Of tens of thousands of clones in the sample, around 90% were seen once. Here the sequenced sample was peripheral blood, taken before pregnancy. The source of this sequence is a female donor with multiple sclerosis, enrolled in a pregnancy study.

DNA of the CDR3: TGTGCCAGCAGTCCCATCCCGACAGGGACTGAAGCTTTCTTT. Its translation is CASSPIPTGTEAFF. The chain employs TRBV27 and TRBJ1-1, with 7 bases aligning to TRBD1. After removal of 5 bases from V and 5 bases from J, the junction contained 8 bases not matched to a gene. In germline, CDR1 is MNHEY, CDR2 SMNVEV (reference sequence). CDR3 length equals 14 residues.